This entry describes one T cell receptor (beta chain). The antigen remains unidentified. The record originates from a study of OX40 agonist ivuxolimab in advanced cancers. The overall study: Ivuxolimab was administered intravenously to patients at 0.01 to 10 mg/kg every 2 weeks. General observations from the study: Within 6 weeks, CD4+ and CD8+ blood T cells expanded clonally at 0.1 to 3.0 mg/kg. Partial responders at 0.1-3.0 mg/kg had among the lowest clonal expansion.

Here immunoSEQ multiplex PCR was the method, and the copy in TCRdb shows in-frame clones only, minus some. The table has some 50,000 clones, about 83% seen once. Trimming cost V 5 bases and J 7 bases; bases outside gene matches: 7. Looked up from germline, CDR1 is SNHLY and CDR2 is FYNNEI. The CDR3 length is 13 residues. Blood sampling took place at baseline, cycle 4 day 1, and cycle 7 day 1. The chain recombines TRBV2 with TRBJ1-2; 7 bases fit TRBD1. The sequence came from an adult with an advanced solid tumor such as melanoma, head and neck, liver or kidney cancer. The specimen comprised CD4+ or CD8+ T cells sorted from blood, sampled in a trial of the OX40 agonist ivuxolimab. The CDR3 sequence: CASSLQGIGGYTF. DNA of the CDR3: TGTGCCAGCAGTCTACAGGGGATAGGTGGCTACACCTTC.